This TCR beta chain came from a study of T cell clonality in common variable immunodeficiency. Here immunoSEQ multiplex PCR was the method, and the copy in TCRdb shows in-frame clones only, minus some. This sample has about 40,000 clones, each found more than once. This clone was counted a few times. Sequence at one end of the junction differs from germline and may be a read error. Sequencing ends 3 residues short of the CDR3 end; the germline J gene provides the rest. The same CDR3 can be traced to other DNA sequences in this sample. Germline assignment: CDR1 SSHAT and CDR2 FNYEAQ (reference sequence). This CDR3 contains 15 residues.

Sequenced material: peripheral blood mononuclear cells. The receptor was derived from a person between 18 and 70 years old in good health. The chain employs TRBV7-7 and TRBJ2-7, with TRBD1 matching 7 bases. Incomplete CDR3 DNA: TGTGCTAGCAGCTTAGGGCAAGGGGGCCCCTACGAG. This sequence encodes CASSLGQGGPYE. The CDR3 as a whole reads CASSLGQGGPYEQYF.